This T cell receptor (beta chain) was recorded in a study of blood T cell repertoires in COVID-19. Study-level background: Italy, Spain and the United States were the sources of the convalescent and acute COVID-19 samples. In each case, the material was cDNA or gDNA derived from T cells, B-cell-depleted T cells, or PBMCs.

As processed by the authors: How many nucleated cells were present was estimated from reference gene primer amplification. Repertoires were generated with immunoSEQ multiplex PCR, while TCRdb's copy carries only in-frame clones and drops some. V, J and clone size are those of that table, while D and trimming were read from the DNA. Among just under 150,000 clones listed, around 83% were seen once. The ends lost 10 bases at V and 6 bases at J; junction bases unmatched: 12. This CDR3 has 15 residues. CDR1 and CDR2 (germline): ENHRY, SYGVKD. This clone was seen more than once but under ten times. The specimen was peripheral blood. This chain uses TRBV10-3 with TRBJ1-6; the match to TRBD1 covers 7 bases. This receptor was taken from a human donor with acute or convalescent COVID-19. The donor label of this sample is uncertain. The CDR3 loop is CATLDRVGGNSPLHF. The CDR3 DNA follows: TGTGCCACGCTAGACAGGGTCGGGGGTAATTCACCCCTCCACTTT.